A selection of T cell receptor beta chains follows, all from one sample in a study of T cell responses to AZD1222 COVID-19 vaccine. TCRdb keeps only in-frame clones here, not all; method: immunoSEQ multiplex PCR. The table has over 130,000 clones, 92% seen once; the top ten hold roughly 3.3%. Sequencing used peripheral blood, obtained 28 days after the second AZD1222 dose. The receptors were sampled from an adult who received the AZD1222 COVID-19 vaccine. The CDR3 runs from the conserved cysteine through the conserved F or W. Fields, in order: J gene, clone size, V gene, D gene, CDR3 protein, CDR3 DNA. D genes are given only for firm matches. Clone size, where shown, is once, few, many, or a class for clones that have expanded.

TRBJ2-2,NA,TRBV7-6,TRBD2,CASSLEASGGANSGELFF,TGTGCCAGCAGCTTAGAAGCTAGCGGGGGGGCCAACTCCGGGGAGCTGTTTTTT
TRBJ2-7,NA,TRBV5-1,NA,CASSLAPLDSYEQYF,TGCGCCAGCAGCTTGGCCCCGCTTGACAGCTACGAGCAGTACTTC
TRBJ1-3,once,TRBV30,NA,CAWRDYRASGNTIYF,TGTGCCTGGAGAGACTACAGGGCCTCTGGAAACACCATATATTTT
TRBJ2-7,NA,TRBV20-1,TRBD2,CSASLPLAGYEQYF,TGCAGTGCTAGTCTACCACTAGCGGGCTACGAGCAGTACTTC
TRBJ1-1,NA,TRBV25-1,TRBD1,CASSELGQKAEAFF,TGTGCCAGCAGTGAACTGGGACAGAAGGCTGAAGCTTTCTTT
TRBJ1-4,NA,TRBV24-1,NA,CATSDFGEKLFF,TGTGCCACCAGTGATTTCGGTGAAAAACTGTTTTTT
TRBJ1-1,NA,TRBV30,TRBD1,CAWNRDSLNTEAFF,TGTGCCTGGAATAGGGACAGCCTGAACACTGAAGCTTTCTTT
TRBJ2-2,NA,TRBV5-4,NA,CASSSLRAAERELFF,TGTGCCAGCAGCTCGCTGCGCGCGGCGGAAAGGGAGCTGTTTTTT
TRBJ2-7,NA,TRBV20-1,TRBD2,CSASGPLAGSYEQYF,TGCAGTGCTAGTGGCCCCCTAGCGGGATCCTACGAGCAGTACTTC
TRBJ1-2,NA,TRBV11-2,NA,CASSLAAGDSYGYTF,TGTGCCAGCAGCTTAGCCGCCGGTGACAGTTATGGCTACACCTTC
TRBJ2-7,many,TRBV6-6,TRBD1,CASSYGTGVFNEQYF,TGTGCCAGCAGTTACGGGACAGGGGTGTTCAACGAGCAGTACTTC
TRBJ1-3,NA,TRBV5-1,NA,CASSLTPDSEGDTIYF,TGCGCCAGCAGCTTGACCCCGGACTCTGAAGGGGACACCATATATTTT
TRBJ2-7,NA,TRBV18,NA,CASSPRELGEQYF,TGTGCCAGCTCACCTCGGGAGCTCGGGGAGCAGTACTTC
TRBJ1-2,NA,TRBV7-2,NA,CASSWRRRGLPQVGYTF,TGTGCCAGCAGCTGGAGAAGGAGAGGCCTACCCCAAGTCGGCTACACCTTC
TRBJ2-2,NA,TRBV27,TRBD1,CASGRGDRVVGELFF,TGTGCCAGCGGGAGGGGGGACAGGGTCGTCGGGGAGCTGTTTTTT
TRBJ1-5,NA,TRBV4-1,NA,CASSQLEGNQPQHF,TGCGCCAGCAGCCAGCTAGAAGGCAATCAGCCCCAGCATTTT
TRBJ2-5,few,TRBV7-9,NA,CASSQPGGAGQETQYF,TGTGCCAGCAGTCAACCCGGCGGGGCAGGCCAAGAGACCCAGTACTTC
TRBJ2-3,NA,TRBV19,NA,CASNHLDTDTQYF,TGTGCCAGTAACCACCTGGACACAGATACGCAGTATTTT
TRBJ2-7,NA,TRBV11-2,TRBD2,CASSQAPSGRAYEQYF,TGTGCCAGCAGCCAAGCACCTAGCGGGAGGGCCTACGAGCAGTACTTC
TRBJ2-7,NA,TRBV5-1,NA,CASSRGQGGYEQYF,TGCGCCAGCAGCCGTGGTCAGGGGGGATACGAGCAGTACTTC
TRBJ1-2,NA,TRBV6-1,NA,CASSESDWWGYTF,TGTGCCAGCAGTGAGAGCGATTGGTGGGGCTACACCTTC
TRBJ2-5,NA,TRBV28,NA,CASSLREETQYF,TGTGCCAGCAGTTTACGGGAAGAGACCCAGTACTTC
TRBJ2-7,NA,TRBV19,TRBD2,CASSGLAGSSYEQYF,TGTGCCAGTAGTGGGCTAGCGGGAAGCTCCTACGAGCAGTACTTC
TRBJ2-7,once,TRBV18,TRBD1,CASSPNRDSAYEQYF,TGTGCCAGCTCACCCAACCGGGACAGCGCCTACGAGCAGTACTTC
TRBJ1-3,NA,TRBV6-2/TRBV6-3,TRBD1,CASRPTGGNSGNTIYF,TGTGCCAGCAGACCTACAGGGGGCAACTCTGGAAACACCATATATTTT
TRBJ2-1,NA,TRBV5-4,NA,CASSLTGSYNEQFF,TGTGCCAGCAGCTTGACCGGTTCCTACAATGAGCAGTTCTTC
TRBJ1-2,NA,TRBV2,TRBD1,CASSEGTGSLFGYTF,TGTGCCAGCAGTGAGGGGACAGGGTCTCTCTTCGGCTACACCTTC
TRBJ2-3,NA,TRBV4-2,NA,CASSQGPPPTDTQYF,TGTGCCAGCAGCCAAGGGCCCCCTCCCACAGATACGCAGTATTTT
TRBJ1-2,NA,TRBV6-5,NA,CASSYRPLYGYTF,TGTGCCAGCAGTTACAGGCCACTCTATGGCTACACCTTC
TRBJ2-2,once,TRBV7-2,NA,CASSLPARRAAGELFF,TGTGCCAGCAGCCTACCGGCCAGGAGGGCGGCCGGGGAGCTGTTTTTT
TRBJ1-6,few,TRBV27,TRBD1,CASSGLGQGNSPLHF,TGTGCCAGCAGTGGCCTAGGACAGGGTAATTCACCCCTCCACTTT